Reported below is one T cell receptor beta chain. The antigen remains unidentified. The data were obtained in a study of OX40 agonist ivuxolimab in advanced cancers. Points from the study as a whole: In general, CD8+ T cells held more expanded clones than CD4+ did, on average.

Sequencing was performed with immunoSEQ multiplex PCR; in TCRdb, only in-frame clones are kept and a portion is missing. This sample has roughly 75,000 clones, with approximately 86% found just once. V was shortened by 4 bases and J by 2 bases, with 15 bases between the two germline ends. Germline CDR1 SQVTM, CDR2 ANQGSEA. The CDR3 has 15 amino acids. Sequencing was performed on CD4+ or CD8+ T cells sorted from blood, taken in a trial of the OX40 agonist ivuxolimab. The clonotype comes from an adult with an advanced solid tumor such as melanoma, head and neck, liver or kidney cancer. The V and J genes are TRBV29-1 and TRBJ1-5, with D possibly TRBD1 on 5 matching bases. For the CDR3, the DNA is TGCAGCGTTGCAGACAGCCCCAGGGGCAATCAGCCCCAGCATTTT. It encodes CSVADSPRGNQPQHF. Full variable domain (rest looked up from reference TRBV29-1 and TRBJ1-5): SAVISQKPSRDICQRGTSLTIQCQVDSQVTMMFWYRQQPGQSLTLIATANQGSEATYESGFVIDKFPISRPNLTFSTLTVSNMSPEDSSIYLCSVADSPRGNQPQHFGDGTRLSIL.